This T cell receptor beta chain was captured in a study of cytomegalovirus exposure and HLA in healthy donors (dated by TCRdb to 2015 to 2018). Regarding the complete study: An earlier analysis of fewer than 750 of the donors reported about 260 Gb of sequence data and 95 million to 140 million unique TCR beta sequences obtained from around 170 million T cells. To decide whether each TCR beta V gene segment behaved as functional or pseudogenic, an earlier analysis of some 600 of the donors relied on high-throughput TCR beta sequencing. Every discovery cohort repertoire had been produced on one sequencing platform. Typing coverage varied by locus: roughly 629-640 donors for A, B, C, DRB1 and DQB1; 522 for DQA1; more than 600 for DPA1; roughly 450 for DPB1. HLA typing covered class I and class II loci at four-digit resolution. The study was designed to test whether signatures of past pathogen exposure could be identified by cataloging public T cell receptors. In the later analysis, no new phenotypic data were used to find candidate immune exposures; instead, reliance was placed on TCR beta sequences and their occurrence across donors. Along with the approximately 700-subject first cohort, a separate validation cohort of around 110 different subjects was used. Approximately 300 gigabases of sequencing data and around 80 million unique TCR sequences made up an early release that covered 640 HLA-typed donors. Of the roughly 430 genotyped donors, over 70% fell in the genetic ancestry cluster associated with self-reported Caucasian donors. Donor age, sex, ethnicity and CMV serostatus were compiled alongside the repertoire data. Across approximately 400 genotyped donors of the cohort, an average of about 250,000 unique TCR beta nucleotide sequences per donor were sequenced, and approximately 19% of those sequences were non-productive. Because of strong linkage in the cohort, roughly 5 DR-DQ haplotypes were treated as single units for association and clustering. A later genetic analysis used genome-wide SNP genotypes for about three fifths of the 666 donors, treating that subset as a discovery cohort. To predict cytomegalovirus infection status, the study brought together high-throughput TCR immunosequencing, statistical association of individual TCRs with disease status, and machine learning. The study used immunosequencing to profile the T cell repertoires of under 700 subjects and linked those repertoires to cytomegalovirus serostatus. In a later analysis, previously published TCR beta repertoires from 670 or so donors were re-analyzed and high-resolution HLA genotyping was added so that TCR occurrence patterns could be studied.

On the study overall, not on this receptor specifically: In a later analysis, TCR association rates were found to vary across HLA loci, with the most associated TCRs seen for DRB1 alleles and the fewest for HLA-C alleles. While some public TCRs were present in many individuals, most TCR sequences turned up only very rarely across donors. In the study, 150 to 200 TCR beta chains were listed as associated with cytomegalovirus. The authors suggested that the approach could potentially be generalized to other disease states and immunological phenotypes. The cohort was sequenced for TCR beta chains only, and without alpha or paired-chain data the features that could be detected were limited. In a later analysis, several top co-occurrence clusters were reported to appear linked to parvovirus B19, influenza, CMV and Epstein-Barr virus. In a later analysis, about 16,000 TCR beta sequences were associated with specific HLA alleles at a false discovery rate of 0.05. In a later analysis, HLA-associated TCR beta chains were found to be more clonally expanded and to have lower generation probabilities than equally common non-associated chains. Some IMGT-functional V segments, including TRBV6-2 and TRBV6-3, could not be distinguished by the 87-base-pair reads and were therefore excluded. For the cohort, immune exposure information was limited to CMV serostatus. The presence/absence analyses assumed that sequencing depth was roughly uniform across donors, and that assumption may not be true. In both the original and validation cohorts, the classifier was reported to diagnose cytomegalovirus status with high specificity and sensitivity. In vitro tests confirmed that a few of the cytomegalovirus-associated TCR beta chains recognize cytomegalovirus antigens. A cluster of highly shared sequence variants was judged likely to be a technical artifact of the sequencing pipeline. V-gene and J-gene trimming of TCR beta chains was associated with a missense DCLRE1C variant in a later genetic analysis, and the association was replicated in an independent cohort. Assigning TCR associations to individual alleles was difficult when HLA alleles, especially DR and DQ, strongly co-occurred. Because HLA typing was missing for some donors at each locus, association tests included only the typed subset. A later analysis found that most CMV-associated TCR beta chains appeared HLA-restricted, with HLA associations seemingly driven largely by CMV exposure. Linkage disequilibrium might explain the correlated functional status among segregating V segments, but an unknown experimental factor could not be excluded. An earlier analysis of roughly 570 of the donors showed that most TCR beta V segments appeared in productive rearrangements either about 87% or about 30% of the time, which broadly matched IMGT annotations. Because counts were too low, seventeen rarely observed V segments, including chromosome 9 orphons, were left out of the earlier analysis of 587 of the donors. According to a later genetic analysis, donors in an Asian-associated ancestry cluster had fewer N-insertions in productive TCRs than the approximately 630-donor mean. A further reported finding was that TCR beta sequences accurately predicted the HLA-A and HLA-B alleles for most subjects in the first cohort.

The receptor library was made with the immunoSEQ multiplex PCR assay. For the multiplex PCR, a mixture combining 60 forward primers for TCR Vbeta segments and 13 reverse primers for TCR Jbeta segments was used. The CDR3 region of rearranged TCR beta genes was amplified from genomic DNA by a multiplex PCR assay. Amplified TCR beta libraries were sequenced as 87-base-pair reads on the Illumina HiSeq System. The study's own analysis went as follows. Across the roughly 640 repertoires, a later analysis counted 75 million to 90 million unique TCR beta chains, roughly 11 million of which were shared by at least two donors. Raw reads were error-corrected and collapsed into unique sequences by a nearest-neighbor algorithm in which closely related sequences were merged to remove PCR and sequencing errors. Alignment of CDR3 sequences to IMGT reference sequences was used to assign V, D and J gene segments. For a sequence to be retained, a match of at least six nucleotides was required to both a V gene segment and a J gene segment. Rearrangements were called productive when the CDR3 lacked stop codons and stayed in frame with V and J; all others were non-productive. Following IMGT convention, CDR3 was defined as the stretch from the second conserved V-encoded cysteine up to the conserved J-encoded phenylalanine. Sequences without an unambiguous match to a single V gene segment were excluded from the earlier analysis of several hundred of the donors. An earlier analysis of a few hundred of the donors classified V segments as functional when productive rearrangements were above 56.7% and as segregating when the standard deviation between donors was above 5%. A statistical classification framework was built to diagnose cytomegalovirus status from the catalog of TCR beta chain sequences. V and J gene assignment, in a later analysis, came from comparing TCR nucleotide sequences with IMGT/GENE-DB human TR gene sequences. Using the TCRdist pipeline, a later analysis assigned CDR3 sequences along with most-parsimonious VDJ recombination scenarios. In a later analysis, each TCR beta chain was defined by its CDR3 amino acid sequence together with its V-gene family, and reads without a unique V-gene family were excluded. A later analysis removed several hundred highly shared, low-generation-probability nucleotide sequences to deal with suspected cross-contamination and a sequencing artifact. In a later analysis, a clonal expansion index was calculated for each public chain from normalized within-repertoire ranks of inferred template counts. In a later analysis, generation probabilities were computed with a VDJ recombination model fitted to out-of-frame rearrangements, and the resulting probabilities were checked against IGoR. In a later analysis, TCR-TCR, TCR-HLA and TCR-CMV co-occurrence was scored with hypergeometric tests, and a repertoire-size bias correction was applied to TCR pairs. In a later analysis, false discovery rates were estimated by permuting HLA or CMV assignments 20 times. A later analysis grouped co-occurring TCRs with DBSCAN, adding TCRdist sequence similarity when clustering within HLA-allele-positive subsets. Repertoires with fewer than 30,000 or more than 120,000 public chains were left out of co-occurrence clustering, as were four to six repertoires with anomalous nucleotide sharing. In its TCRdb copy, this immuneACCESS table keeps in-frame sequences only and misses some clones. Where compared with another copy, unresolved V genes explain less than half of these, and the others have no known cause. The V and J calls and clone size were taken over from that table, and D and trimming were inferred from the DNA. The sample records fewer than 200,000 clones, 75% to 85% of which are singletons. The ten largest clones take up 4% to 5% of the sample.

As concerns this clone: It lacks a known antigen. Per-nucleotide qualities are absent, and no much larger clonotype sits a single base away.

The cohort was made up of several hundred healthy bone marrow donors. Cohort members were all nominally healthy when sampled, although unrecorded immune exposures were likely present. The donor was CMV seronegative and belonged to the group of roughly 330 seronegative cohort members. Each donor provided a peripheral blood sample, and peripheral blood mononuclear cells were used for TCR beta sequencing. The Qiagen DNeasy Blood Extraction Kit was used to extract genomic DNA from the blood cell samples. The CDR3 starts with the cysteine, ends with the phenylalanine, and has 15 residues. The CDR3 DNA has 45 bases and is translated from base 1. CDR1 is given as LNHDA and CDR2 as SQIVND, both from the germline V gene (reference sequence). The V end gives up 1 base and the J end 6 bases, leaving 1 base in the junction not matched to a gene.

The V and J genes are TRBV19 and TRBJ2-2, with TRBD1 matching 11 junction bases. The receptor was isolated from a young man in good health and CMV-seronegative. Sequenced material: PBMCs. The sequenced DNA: TGTGCCAGTAGTATAGGGGGACAGGGGGCCGGGGAGCTGTTTTTT. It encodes CASSIGGQGAGELFF. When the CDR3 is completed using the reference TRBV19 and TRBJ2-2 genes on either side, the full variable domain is DGGITQSPKYLFRKEGQNVTLSCEQNLNHDAMYWYRQDPGQGLRLIYYSQIVNDFQKGDIAEGYSVSREKKESFPLTVTSAQKNPTAFYLCASSIGGQGAGELFFGEGSRLTVL.